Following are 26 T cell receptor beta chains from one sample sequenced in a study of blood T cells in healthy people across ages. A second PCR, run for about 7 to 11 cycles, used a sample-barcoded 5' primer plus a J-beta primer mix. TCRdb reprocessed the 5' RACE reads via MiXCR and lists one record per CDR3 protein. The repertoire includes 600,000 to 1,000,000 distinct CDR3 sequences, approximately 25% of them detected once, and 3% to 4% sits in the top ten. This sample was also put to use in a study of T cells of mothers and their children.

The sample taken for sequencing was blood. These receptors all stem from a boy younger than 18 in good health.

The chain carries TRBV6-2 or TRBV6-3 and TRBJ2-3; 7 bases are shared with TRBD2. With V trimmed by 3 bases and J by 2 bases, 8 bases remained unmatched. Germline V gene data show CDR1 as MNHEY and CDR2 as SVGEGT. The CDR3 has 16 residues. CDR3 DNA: TGTGCCAGCAGTTATGATCCGCGGGGGAACACAGATACGCAGTATTTT. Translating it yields CASSYDPRGNTDTQYF.

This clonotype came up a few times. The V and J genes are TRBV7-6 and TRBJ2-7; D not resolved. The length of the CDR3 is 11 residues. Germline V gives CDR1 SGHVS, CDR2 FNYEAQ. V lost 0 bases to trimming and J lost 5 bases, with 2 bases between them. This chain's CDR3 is CASSLANEQYF. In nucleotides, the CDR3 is TGTGCCAGCAGCTTAGCGAACGAGCAGTACTTC.

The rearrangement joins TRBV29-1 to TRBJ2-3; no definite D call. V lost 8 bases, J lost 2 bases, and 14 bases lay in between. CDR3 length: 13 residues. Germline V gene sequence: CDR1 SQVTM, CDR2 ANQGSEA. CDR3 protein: CSQFILNTDTQYF. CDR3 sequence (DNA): TGCAGCCAGTTTATCTTAAACACAGATACGCAGTATTTT.

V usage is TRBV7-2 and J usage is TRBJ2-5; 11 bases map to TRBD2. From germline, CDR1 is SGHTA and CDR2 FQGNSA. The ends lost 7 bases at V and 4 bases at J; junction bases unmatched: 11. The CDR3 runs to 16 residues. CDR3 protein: CASIPNSGRAGETQYF. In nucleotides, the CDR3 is TGTGCCAGCATCCCAAATAGCGGGAGGGCCGGAGAGACCCAGTACTTC.

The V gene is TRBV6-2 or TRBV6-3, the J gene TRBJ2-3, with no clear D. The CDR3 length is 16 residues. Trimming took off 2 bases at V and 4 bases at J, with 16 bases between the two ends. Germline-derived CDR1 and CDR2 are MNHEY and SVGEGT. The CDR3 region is CASSYAAGLIADTQYF. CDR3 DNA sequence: TGTGCCAGCAGTTACGCAGCAGGTCTTATCGCAGATACGCAGTATTTT.

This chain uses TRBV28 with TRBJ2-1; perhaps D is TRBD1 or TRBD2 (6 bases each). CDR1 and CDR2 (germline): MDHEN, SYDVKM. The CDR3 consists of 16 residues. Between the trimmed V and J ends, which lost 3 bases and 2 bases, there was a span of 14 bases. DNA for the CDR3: TGTGCCAGCAGTTTCCCAGGGGAGGTCACCTACAATGAGCAGTTCTTC. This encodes CASSFPGEVTYNEQFF.

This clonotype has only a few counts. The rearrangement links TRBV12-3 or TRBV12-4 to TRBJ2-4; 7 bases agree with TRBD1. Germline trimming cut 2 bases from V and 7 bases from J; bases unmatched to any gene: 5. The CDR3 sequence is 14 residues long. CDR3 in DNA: TGTGCCAGCAGTTTAAAGGGGGCTTCTAACATTCAGTACTTC. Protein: CASSLKGASNIQYF.

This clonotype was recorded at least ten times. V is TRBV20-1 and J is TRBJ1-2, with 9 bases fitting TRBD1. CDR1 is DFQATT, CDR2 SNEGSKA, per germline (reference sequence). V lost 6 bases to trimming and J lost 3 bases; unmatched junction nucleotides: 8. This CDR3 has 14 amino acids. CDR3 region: CSAAGQGGYYGYTF. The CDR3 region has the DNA TGCAGTGCCGCGGGACAGGGAGGCTACTATGGCTACACCTTC.

CDR3 in DNA: TGTGCCAGCAGCCAAGGGGGGCTCTACGAGCAGTACTTC. Encoded protein: CASSQGGLYEQYF. The chain employs TRBV3-1 and TRBJ2-7; a possible D gene is TRBD1 (6 bases). CDR3 length: 13 residues. From germline, CDR1 is LGHDT and CDR2 YNNKEL (reference sequence). V was shortened by 1 base and J by 3 bases, with 7 bases between the two germline ends.

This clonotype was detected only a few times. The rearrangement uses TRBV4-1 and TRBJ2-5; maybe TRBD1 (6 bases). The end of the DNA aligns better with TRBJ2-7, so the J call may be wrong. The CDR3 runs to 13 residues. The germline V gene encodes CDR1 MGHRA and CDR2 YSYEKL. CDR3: CASSHGLGGEQYF. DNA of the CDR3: TGCGCCAGCAGCCACGGTTTAGGGGGCGAGCAGTACTTC.

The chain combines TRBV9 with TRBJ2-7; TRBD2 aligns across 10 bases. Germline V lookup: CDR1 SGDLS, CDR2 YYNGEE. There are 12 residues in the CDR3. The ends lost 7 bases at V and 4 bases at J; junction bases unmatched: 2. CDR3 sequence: CASLAGAYEQYF. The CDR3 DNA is TGTGCCAGCCTAGCGGGAGCATACGAGCAGTACTTC.

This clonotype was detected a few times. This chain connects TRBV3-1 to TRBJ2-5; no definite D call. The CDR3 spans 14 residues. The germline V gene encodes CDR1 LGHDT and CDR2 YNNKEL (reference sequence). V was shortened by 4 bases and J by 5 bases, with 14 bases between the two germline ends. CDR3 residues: CASSLRRRWETQYF. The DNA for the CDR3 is TGTGCCAGCAGCCTCCGGCGGCGTTGGGAGACCCAGTACTTC.

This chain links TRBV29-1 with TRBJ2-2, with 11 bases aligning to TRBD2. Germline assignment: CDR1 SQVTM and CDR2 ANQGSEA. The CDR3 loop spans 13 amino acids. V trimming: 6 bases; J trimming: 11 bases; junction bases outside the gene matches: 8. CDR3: CSVETLAGVELFF. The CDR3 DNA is TGCAGCGTGGAGACACTAGCGGGGGTTGAGCTGTTTTTT.

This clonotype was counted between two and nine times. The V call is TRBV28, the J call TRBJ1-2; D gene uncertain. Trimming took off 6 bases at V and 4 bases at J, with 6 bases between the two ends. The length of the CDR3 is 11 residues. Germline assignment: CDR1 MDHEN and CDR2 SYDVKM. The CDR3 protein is CASRGIYGYTF. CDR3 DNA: TGTGCCAGCAGAGGGATCTATGGCTACACCTTC.

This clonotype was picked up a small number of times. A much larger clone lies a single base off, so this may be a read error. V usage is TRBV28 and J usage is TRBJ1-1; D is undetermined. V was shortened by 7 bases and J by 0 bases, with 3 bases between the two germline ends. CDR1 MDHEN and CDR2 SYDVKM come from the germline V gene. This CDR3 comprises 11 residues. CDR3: CASKLNTEAFF. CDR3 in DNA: TGTGCCAGCAAACTGAACACTGAAGCTTTCTTT.

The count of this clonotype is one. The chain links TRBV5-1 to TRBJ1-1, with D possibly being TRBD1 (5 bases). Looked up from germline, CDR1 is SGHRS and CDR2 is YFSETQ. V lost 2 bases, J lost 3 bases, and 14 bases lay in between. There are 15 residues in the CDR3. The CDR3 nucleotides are TGCGCCAGCAGCTTCGTAGAGGGACCTTACACTGAAGCTTTCTTT. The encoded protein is CASSFVEGPYTEAFF.

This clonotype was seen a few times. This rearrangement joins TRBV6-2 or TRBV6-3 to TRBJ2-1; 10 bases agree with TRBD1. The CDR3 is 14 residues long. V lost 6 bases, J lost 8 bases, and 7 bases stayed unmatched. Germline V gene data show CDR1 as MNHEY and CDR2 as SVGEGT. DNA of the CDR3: TGTGCCAGCAGCCCCAGGACAGGGGGGGATGAGCAGTTCTTC. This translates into CASSPRTGGDEQFF.

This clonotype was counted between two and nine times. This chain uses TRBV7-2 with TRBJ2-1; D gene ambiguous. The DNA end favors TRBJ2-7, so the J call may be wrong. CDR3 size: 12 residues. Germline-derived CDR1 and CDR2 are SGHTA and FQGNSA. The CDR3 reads CASSFVIYEQYF. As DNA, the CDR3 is TGTGCCAGCAGCTTCGTGATCTACGAGCAGTACTTC.

The CDR3 spells CASSEPHEQYF. In DNA form, the CDR3 reads TGTGCCAGCAGTGAACCCCACGAGCAGTACTTC. The chain combines TRBV6-1 with TRBJ2-7; D gene unclear. Deletions cut 2 bases from V and 5 bases from J, with 4 bases between. CDR1 and CDR2 (germline): MNHNS, SASEGT. This CDR3 comprises 11 residues.

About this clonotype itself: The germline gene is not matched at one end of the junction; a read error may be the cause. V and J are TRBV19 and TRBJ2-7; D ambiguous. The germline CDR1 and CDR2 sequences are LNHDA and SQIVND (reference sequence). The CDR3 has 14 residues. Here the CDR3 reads CASSSRPLADERYF. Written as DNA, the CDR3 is TGTGCCAGTAGTAGCCGGCCCCTGGCGGACGAGCGGTACTTC.

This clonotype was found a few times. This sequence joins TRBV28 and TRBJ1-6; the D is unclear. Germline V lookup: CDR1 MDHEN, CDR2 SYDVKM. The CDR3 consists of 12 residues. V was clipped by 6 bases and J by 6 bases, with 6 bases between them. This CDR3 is CASRTLNSPLHF. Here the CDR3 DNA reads TGTGCCAGCAGGACCCTTAATTCACCCCTCCACTTT.

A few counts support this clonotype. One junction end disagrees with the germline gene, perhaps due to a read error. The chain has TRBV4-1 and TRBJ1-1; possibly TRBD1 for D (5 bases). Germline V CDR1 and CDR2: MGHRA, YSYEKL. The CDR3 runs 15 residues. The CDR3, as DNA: TGCGCCAGCAGCCAAGATGGTCAGGGCAACACTGAGGCTTTCTTT. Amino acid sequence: CASSQDGQGNTEAFF.

CDR3 DNA: TGTGCCAGCATTAAGAAGGGCACAGGGAAAGGACTAAGGAACGAGCAGTACTTC. Its translation: CASIKKGTGKGLRNEQYF. V gene TRBV6-2 or TRBV6-3 combines with J gene TRBJ2-5; the D gene could be TRBD1 or TRBD2 (6 bases each). The assigned J gene may be wrong: the sequence end matches TRBJ2-7 better. Germline V gene sequence: CDR1 MNHEY, CDR2 SVGEGT. The CDR3 loop spans 18 amino acids.

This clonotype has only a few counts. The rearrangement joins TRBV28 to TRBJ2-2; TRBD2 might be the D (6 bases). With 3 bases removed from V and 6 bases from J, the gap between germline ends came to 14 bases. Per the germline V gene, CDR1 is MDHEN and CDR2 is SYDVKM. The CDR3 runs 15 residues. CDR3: CASSFASGEAGELFF. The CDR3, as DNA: TGTGCCAGCAGTTTTGCATCGGGGGAGGCCGGGGAGCTGTTTTTT.

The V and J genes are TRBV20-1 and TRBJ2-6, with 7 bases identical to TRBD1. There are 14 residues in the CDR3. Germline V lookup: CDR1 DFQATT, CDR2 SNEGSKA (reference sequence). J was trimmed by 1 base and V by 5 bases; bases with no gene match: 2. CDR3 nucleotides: TGCAGTGCTTCGACAGGGTCTGGGGCCAACGTCCTGACTTTC. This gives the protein CSASTGSGANVLTF.

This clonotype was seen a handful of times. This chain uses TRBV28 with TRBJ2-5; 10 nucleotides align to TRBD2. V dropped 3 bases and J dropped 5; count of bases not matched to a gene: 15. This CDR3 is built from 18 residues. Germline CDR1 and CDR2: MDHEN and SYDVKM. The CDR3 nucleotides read TGTGCCAGCAGTTTTCCCCGGAGACTAGCGGGCGGGCGGGAGACCCAGTACTTC. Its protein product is CASSFPRRLAGGRETQYF.